The 15 T cell receptor beta chains presented below share a single source sample, sequenced in a study of human T cells and chemical hapten exposure. Time point noted: patch test 1, 2 weeks after DPC sensitization. The sample's treatment: therapeutic diphenylcyclopropenone sensitization with weekly scalp DPC. One entry per CDR3 protein, called by TCRdb with MiXCR from the RACE reads. Among about 360,000 distinct CDR3 sequences listed, approximately 5.1% were seen once. The sequenced sample was whole blood, obtained in connection with sensitization to the hapten diphenylcyclopropenone (DPC). The origin of the receptors is a woman in her forties or fifties with alopecia areata. Some clones in this sample may be carry-over from other donors' samples.

This chain joins TRBV28 and TRBJ2-5, with 11 bases lining up with TRBD2. V lost 1 base to trimming and J lost 5 bases; unmatched junction nucleotides: 6. Germline V gives CDR1 MDHEN, CDR2 SYDVKM. This CDR3 region has 16 residues. CDR3 residues: CASSLLAGGLDETQYF. The DNA for the CDR3 is TGTGCCAGCAGTTTATTAGCGGGAGGGCTTGATGAGACCCAGTACTTC.

This clonotype was recorded at least ten times. This sequence joins TRBV7-2 and TRBJ1-1; D remains unclear. In germline, CDR1 is SGHTA, CDR2 FQGNSA. V shed 0 bases and J shed 6 bases, with 5 bases lying between them. The CDR3 has 12 residues. The CDR3 DNA follows: TGTGCCAGCAGCTTAGCAGGGCCTGAAGCTTTCTTT. This translates into CASSLAGPEAFF.

This clonotype was detected many times. The chain couples TRBV4-3 to TRBJ2-1; D call uncertain. CDR3 length: 13 residues. Trimming left V 0 bases short and J 12 bases short, with 12 bases between. Germline V gene sequence: CDR1 LGHNA, CDR2 YSLEER. The CDR3 coding sequence is TGCGCCAGCAGCCAAGATCCCGAGACTTGGCAGTTCTTC. The encoded protein is CASSQDPETWQFF.

The CDR3 region has the DNA TGTGCCAGCACCCCTCGTCTAGCGGGGGGAATAGCAGATACGCAGTATTTT. Translating gives CASTPRLAGGIADTQYF. This chain joins TRBV7-2 and TRBJ2-3; 11 bases fit TRBD2. Losses at the gene ends were 7 bases for V and 4 bases for J; bases not matched to a gene: 13. CDR1 is SGHTA, CDR2 FQGNSA, per germline. The CDR3 is made up of 17 amino acids.

This clonotype was found many times. This chain uses TRBV28 with TRBJ1-4; 10 nucleotides line up with TRBD1. V trimming: 4 bases; J trimming: 8 bases; junction bases outside the gene matches: 7. The CDR3 has 15 amino acids. Germline assignment: CDR1 MDHEN and CDR2 SYDVKM. In DNA, the CDR3 is TGTGCCAGCAGTTCCGGGACAGGGGATTACGAAAAACTGTTTTTT. It specifies CASSSGTGDYEKLFF.

The sample holds a few counts of this clonotype. V usage is TRBV29-1 and J usage is TRBJ1-3, with TRBD1 matching 8 bases. The CDR3 has 15 amino acids. The germline CDR1 and CDR2 sequences are SQVTM and ANQGSEA. V lost 0 bases and J lost 4; bases outside the gene matches: 5. The CDR3 sequence: CSVEEFRQGGNTIYF. In nucleotides, the CDR3 is TGCAGCGTTGAAGAGTTTCGACAGGGGGGAAACACCATATATTTT.

This clonotype was seen repeatedly, ten times or more. The chain uses TRBV7-9 and TRBJ2-2; D possibly uses TRBD1 or TRBD2 (5 bases each). Trimming shortened V by 5 bases and J by 8 bases, and 15 bases separated the two germline ends. In germline, CDR1 is SEHNR, CDR2 FQNEAQ (reference sequence). The CDR3 sequence is 14 residues long. CDR3 DNA sequence: TGTGCCAGCAGCGGCCGGGACCTAAAGGGGGAGCTGTTTTTT. This translates into CASSGRDLKGELFF.

This clonotype was picked up many times. The CDR3 sequence is CASSVGEGDGYTF. CDR3 nucleotide sequence: TGTGCCAGCAGCGTAGGCGAGGGCGATGGCTACACCTTC. The chain employs TRBV9 and TRBJ1-2; D ambiguous. Germline V gene sequence: CDR1 SGDLS, CDR2 YYNGEE. There are 13 residues in the CDR3. Trimming pared 0 bases from V and 6 bases from J, leaving 9 bases between. The whole variable domain, remainder taken from reference TRBV9 and TRBJ1-2, is DSGVTQTPKHLITATGQRVTLRCSPRSGDLSVYWYQQSLDQGLQFLIQYYNGEERAKGNILERFSAQQFPDLHSELNLSSLELGDSALYFCASSVGEGDGYTFGSGTRLTVV.

The table lists this clonotype with a few counts. The chain uses TRBV6-5 and TRBJ2-1, with no clear D. V was shortened by 6 bases and J by 5 bases, with 8 bases between the two germline ends. CDR1 and CDR2 from the germline V gene are MNHEY and SVGAGI. The CDR3 is 12 residues long. The CDR3 protein is CASRDLNNEQFF. The CDR3 nucleotides read TGTGCCAGCAGGGACCTAAACAATGAGCAGTTCTTC.

In its sample, this clonotype was seen many times. The junction does not match germline at one end; this may be a read error. V and J are TRBV20-1 and TRBJ2-7; D tentatively reads TRBD1 or TRBD2 (5 bases each). Germline-derived CDR1 and CDR2 are DFQATT and SNEGSKA (reference sequence). The CDR3 has 8 amino acids. Written as DNA, the CDR3 is TGCAGTGCTAGAGGGGGACGTTTC. It is translated as CSARGGRF.

This clonotype was observed many times. The chain employs TRBV28 and TRBJ2-1; possible D gene TRBD2, 5 bases. Germline V gives CDR1 MDHEN, CDR2 SYDVKM. Trimming took 3 bases from V and 4 from J, leaving 7 bases between them. There are 13 residues in the CDR3. This CDR3 reads CASSFRGYNEQFF. The CDR3 bases are TGTGCCAGCAGTTTCAGAGGGTACAATGAGCAGTTCTTC.

V gene TRBV15 combines with J gene TRBJ2-7; possibly TRBD1 or TRBD2 for D (5 bases each). V lost 0 bases, J lost 6 bases, and 15 bases lay in between. This CDR3 region has 15 residues. Germline lookup yields CDR1 LNHNV and CDR2 YYDKDF (reference sequence). CDR3 amino acids: CATSRDRLGTGEQYF. CDR3 sequence (DNA): TGTGCCACCAGCAGAGATCGTTTAGGGACGGGCGAGCAGTACTTC.

This clonotype was found a few times. The gene calls are TRBV9 and TRBJ1-1; a weak D match, TRBD1 (6 bases). Trimming shortened V by 2 bases and J by 11 bases, and 13 bases separated the two germline ends. CDR1 SGDLS and CDR2 YYNGEE come from the germline V gene. The CDR3 is 12 residues long. As DNA, the CDR3 is TGTGCCAGCAGCGTCGGTCAGGGGATGGCTTTCTTT. Translated: CASSVGQGMAFF. Filled out from reference TRBV9 and TRBJ1-1, the complete variable domain reads DSGVTQTPKHLITATGQRVTLRCSPRSGDLSVYWYQQSLDQGLQFLIQYYNGEERAKGNILERFSAQQFPDLHSELNLSSLELGDSALYFCASSVGQGMAFFGQGTRLTVV.

In this sample, this clonotype turned up many times. V is TRBV7-9 and J is TRBJ2-3; D is undetermined. V was shortened by 4 bases and J by 5 bases, with 16 bases between the two germline ends. Germline lookup yields CDR1 SEHNR and CDR2 FQNEAQ (reference sequence). CDR3 length equals 15 residues. CDR3 protein: CASSSPLVEQDTQYF. CDR3 DNA sequence: TGTGCCAGCAGCTCTCCCCTAGTGGAGCAAGATACGCAGTATTTT. Supplemented by reference TRBV7-9 and TRBJ2-3, the full variable domain reads DTGVSQNPRHKITKRGQNVTFRCDPISEHNRLYWYRQTLGQGPEFLTYFQNEAQLEKSRLLSDRFSAERPKGSFSTLEIQRTEQGDSAMYLCASSSPLVEQDTQYFGPGTRLTVL.

This clonotype was observed at least ten times. This rearrangement joins TRBV28 to TRBJ2-1; 7 bases align to TRBD2. J gave up 10 bases and V 2 bases, and 8 bases lay outside the gene matches. The germline V gene has CDR1 MDHEN and CDR2 SYDVKM. This CDR3 has 14 residues. CDR3 DNA: TGTGCCAGCAGTTTAAAGGGCGGGAGACGGGAGCAGTTCTTC. Its protein is CASSLKGGRREQFF.